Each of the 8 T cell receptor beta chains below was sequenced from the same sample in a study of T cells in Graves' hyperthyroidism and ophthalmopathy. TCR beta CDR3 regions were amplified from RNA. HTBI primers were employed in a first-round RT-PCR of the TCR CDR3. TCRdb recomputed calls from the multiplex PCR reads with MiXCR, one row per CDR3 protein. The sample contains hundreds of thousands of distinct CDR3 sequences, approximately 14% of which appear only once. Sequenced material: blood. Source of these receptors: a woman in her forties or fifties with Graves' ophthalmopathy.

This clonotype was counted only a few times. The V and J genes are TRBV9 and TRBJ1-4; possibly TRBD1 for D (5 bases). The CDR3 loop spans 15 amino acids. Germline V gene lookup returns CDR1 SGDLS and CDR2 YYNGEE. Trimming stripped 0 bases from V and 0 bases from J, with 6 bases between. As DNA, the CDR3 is TGTGCCAGCAGCGTAGCGGGGGCAACTAATGAAAAACTGTTTTTT. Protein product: CASSVAGATNEKLFF.

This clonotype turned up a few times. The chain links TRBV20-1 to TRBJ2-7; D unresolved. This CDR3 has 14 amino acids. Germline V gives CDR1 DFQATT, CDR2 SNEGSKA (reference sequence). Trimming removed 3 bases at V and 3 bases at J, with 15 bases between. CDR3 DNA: TGCAGTGCTAGCCCTCCCAGCGTCGACTACGAGCAGTACTTC. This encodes CSASPPSVDYEQYF.

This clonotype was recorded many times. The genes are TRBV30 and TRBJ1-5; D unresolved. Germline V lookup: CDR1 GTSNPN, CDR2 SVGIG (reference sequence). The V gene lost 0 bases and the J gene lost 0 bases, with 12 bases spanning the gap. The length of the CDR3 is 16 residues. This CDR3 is CAWSVPGAYSNQPQHF. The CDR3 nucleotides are TGTGCCTGGAGTGTACCTGGCGCCTATAGCAATCAGCCCCAGCATTTT.

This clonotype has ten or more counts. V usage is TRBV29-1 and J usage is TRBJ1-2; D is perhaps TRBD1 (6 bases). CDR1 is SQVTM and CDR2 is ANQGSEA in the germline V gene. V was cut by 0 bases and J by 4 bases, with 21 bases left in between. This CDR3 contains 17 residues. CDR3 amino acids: CSVEEGFGGQPGYGYTF. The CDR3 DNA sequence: TGCAGCGTTGAAGAGGGGTTTGGGGGGCAACCCGGCTATGGCTACACCTTC.

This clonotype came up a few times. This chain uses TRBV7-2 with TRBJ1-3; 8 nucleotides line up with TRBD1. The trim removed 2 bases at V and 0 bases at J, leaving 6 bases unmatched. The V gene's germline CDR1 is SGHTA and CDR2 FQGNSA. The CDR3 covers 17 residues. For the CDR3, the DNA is TGTGCCAGCAGCTTATCCCCCGGGACAGGCTCTGGAAACACCATATATTTT. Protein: CASSLSPGTGSGNTIYF.

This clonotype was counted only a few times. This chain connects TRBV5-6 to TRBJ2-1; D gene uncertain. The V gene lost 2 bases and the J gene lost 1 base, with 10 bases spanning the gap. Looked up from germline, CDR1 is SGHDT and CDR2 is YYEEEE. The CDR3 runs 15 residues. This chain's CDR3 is CASSFLTLSYNEQFF. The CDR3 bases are TGTGCCAGCAGCTTCTTGACTCTATCCTACAATGAGCAGTTCTTC.

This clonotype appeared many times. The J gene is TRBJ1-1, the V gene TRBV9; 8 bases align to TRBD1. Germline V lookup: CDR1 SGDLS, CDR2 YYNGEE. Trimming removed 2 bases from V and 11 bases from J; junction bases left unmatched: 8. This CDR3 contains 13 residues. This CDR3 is CASSVITGDRAFF. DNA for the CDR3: TGTGCCAGCAGCGTGATAACCGGGGACAGGGCTTTCTTT.

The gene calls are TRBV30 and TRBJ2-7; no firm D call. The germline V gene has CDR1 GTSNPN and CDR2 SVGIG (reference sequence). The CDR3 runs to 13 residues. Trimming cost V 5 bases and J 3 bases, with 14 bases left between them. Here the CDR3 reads CAWEPTQVYEQYF. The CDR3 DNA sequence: TGTGCCTGGGAACCTACCCAGGTCTACGAGCAGTACTTC.